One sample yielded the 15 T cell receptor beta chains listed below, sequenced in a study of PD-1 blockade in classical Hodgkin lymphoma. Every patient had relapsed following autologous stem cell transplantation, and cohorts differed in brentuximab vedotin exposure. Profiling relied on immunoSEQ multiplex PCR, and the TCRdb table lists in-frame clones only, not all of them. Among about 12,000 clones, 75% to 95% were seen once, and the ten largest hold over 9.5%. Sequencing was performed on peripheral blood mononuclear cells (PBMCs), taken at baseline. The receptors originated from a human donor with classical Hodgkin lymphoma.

In DNA form, the CDR3 reads TGCGCCAGCAGCTTCCAACCAGGAATCAACGAGCAGTACTTC. Its protein product is CASSFQPGINEQYF. The V and J genes are TRBV5-1 and TRBJ2-7; D remains unclear. V was shortened by 2 bases and J by 5 bases, with 14 bases between the two germline ends. CDR3 length equals 14 residues. CDR1 and CDR2 (germline): SGHRS, YFSETQ.

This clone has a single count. In nucleotides, the CDR3 is TGTGCCAGCAGCTCTGGACAGGGCAACTACAATGAGCAGTTCTTC. It encodes CASSSGQGNYNEQFF. The chain joins TRBV6-6 to TRBJ2-1, with TRBD1 matching 8 bases. The germline V gene has CDR1 MNHNY and CDR2 SVGAGI (reference sequence). After removal of 6 bases from V and 3 bases from J, the junction contained 7 bases not matched to a gene. The CDR3 is 15 amino acids.

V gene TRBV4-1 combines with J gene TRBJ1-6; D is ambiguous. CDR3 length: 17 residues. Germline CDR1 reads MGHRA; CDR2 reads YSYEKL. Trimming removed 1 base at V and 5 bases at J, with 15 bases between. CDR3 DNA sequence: TGCGCCAGCAGCCAAGGATCTAGCTACGTAAATAATTCACCCCTCCACTTT. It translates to CASSQGSSYVNNSPLHF.

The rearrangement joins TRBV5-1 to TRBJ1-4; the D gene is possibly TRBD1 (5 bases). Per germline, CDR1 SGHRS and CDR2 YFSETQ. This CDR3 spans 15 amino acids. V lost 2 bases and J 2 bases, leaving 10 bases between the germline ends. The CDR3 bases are TGCGCCAGCAGCTTCCAGGGAAGCACTAATGAAAAACTGTTTTTT. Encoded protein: CASSFQGSTNEKLFF. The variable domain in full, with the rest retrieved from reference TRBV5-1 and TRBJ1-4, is KAGVTQTPRYLIKTRGQQVTLSCSPISGHRSVSWYQQTPGQGLQFLFEYFSETQRNKGNFPGRFSGRQFSNSRSEMNVSTLELGDSALYLCASSFQGSTNEKLFFGSGTQLSVL.

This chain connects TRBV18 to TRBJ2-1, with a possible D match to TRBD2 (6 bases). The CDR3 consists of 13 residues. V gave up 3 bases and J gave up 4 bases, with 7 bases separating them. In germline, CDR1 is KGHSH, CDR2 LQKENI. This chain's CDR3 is CASSPEGYNEQFF. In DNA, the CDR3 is TGTGCCAGCTCACCGGAGGGTTACAATGAGCAGTTCTTC.

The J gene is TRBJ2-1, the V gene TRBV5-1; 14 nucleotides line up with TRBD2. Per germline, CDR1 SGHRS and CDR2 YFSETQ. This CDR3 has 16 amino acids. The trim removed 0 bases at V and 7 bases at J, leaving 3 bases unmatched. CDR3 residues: CASSLGTSGGLNEQFF. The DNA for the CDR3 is TGCGCCAGCAGCTTGGGGACTAGCGGGGGGCTAAATGAGCAGTTCTTC.

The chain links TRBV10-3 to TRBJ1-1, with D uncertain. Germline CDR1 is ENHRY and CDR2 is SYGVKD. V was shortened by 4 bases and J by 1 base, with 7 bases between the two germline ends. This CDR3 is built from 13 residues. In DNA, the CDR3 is TGTGCCATCAGTGCGACATCGAACACTGAAGCTTTCTTT. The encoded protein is CAISATSNTEAFF.

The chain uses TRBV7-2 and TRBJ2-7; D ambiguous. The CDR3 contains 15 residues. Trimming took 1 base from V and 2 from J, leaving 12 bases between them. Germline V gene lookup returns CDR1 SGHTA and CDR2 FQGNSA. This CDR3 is CASSLELGIAYEQYF. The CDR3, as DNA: TGTGCCAGCAGCTTAGAGCTGGGTATAGCCTACGAGCAGTACTTC.

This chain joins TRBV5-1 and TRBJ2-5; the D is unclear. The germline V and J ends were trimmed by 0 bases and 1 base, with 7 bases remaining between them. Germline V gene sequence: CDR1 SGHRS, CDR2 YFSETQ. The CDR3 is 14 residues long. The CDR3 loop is CASSLGAPQETQYF. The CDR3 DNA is TGCGCCAGCAGCTTGGGAGCCCCCCAAGAGACCCAGTACTTC. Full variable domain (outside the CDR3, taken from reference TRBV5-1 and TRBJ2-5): KAGVTQTPRYLIKTRGQQVTLSCSPISGHRSVSWYQQTPGQGLQFLFEYFSETQRNKGNFPGRFSGRQFSNSRSEMNVSTLELGDSALYLCASSLGAPQETQYFGPGTRLLVL.

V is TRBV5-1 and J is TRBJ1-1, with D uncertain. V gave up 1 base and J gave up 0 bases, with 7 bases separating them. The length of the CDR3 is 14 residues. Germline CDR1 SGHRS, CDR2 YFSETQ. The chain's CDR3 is CASSLMAMNTEAFF. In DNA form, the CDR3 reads TGCGCCAGCAGCTTGATGGCGATGAACACTGAAGCTTTCTTT.

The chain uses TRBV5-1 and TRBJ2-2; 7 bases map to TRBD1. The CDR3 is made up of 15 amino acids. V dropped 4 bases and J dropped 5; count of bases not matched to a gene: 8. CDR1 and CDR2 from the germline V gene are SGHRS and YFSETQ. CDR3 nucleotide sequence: TGCGCCAGCAGCCCCCTAGGGGGCGGAACCGGGGAGCTGTTTTTT. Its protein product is CASSPLGGGTGELFF.

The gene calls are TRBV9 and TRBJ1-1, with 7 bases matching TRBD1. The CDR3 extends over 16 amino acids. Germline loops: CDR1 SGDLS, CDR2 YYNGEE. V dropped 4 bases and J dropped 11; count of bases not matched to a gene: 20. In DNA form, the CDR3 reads TGTGCCAGCAGCCGGGGAGGAACAGGGGCAGGGAATGGGGCTTTCTTT. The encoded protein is CASSRGGTGAGNGAFF. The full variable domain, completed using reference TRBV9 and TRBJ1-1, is DSGVTQTPKHLITATGQRVTLRCSPRSGDLSVYWYQQSLDQGLQFLIQYYNGEERAKGNILERFSAQQFPDLHSELNLSSLELGDSALYFCASSRGGTGAGNGAFFGQGTRLTVV.

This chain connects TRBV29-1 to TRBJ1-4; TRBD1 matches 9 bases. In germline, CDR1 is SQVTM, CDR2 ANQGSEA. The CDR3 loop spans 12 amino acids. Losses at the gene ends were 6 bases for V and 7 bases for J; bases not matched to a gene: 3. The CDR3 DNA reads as TGCAGCGTCGGACAGGGGACTGAAAAACTGTTTTTT. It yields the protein CSVGQGTEKLFF.

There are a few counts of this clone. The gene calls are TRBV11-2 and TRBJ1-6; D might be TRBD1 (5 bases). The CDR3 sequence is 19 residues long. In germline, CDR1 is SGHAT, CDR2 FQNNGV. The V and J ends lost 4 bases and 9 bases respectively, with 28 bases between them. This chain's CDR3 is CASSSLRSTGGRGGSPLHF. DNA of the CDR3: TGTGCCAGCAGCTCTCTGAGGTCGACGGGAGGAAGGGGAGGTTCACCCCTCCACTTT.

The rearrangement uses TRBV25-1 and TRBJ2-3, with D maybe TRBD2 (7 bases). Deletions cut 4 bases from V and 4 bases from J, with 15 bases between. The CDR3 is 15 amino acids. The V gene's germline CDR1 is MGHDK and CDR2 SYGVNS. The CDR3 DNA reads TGTGCCAGCAGTGTGGGGGGGCCGAGGTCAGATACGCAGTATTTT. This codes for CASSVGGPRSDTQYF.